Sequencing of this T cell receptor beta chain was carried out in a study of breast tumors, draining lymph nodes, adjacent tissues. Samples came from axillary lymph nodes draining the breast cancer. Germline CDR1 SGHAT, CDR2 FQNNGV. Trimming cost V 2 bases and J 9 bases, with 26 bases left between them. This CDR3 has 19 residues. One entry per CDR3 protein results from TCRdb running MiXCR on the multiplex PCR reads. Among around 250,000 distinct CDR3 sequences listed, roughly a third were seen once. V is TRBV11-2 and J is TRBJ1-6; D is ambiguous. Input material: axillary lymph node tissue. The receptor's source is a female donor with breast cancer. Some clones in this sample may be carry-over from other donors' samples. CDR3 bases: TGTGCCAGCAGCTTAAGGCGGGCTCGGGGTACGAGCAGTACTTCACCCCTCCACTTT. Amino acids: CASSLRRARGTSSTSPLHF.